The present TCR beta chain was sequenced within a study of shared clonotypes between healthy human individuals. TCRdb's copy holds only in-frame clones and misses some; the assay was immunoSEQ multiplex PCR. The sample lists 1.6 million or so clones, roughly 95% occurring once. Germline loops: CDR1 MNHEY, CDR2 SVGAGI. This CDR3 comprises 13 residues. Trimming took 6 bases from V and 4 from J, leaving 11 bases between them. CD4+ cells underwent separation, giving CD45RA+ naive and CD45RA-negative memory subsets. The chain uses TRBV6-5 and TRBJ2-3; either TRBD1 or TRBD2 may supply D (5 bases each). The sequenced sample consisted of naive CD4+ T cells sorted from blood. Subset in this sample: CD45RA+ positively selected. This sequence originates from a man under 40 in good health. The CDR3: CASRGESSDTQYF. CDR3 in DNA: TGTGCCAGCAGGGGGGAGTCTTCAGATACGCAGTATTTT.